A single T cell receptor beta chain is shown here with its context. What it recognizes is unknown. The related graft donor's blood sample was taken on the day of bone marrow donation. Profiling relied on immunoSEQ multiplex PCR, and the TCRdb table lists in-frame clones only, not all of them. In total the sample includes 40,000 to 55,000 clones, none of them seen once. The data stem from a study of T cells after posttransplantation cyclophosphamide. The ends lost 2 bases at V and 4 bases at J; junction bases unmatched: 7. In germline, CDR1 is SGDLS, CDR2 YYNGEE. CDR3 length equals 15 residues. Overall study findings and caveats: Skin or GI-infiltrating T cells shared few TRB sequences with blood. Recipient CMV seropositivity and CMV reactivation strongly tracked TRB clonality. Later blood repertoires were often dominated by clones from the donor CD8+ memory compartment.

Source material: PBMCs. V gene TRBV9 combines with J gene TRBJ2-3; 7 nucleotides align to TRBD2. The clonotype originates from a middle-aged man in good health, CMV-negative, and a related stem cell transplant donor. The CDR3 sequence: CASSVQAGYADTQYF. The DNA of the CDR3 is TGTGCCAGCAGCGTTCAAGCGGGATACGCAGATACGCAGTATTTT.